This section outlines one T cell receptor (beta chain) sequence together with its context. The antigen is undetermined. These data are taken from a study of T cell responses to AZD1222 COVID-19 vaccine. At the level of the study: Whether given at about 4 or about 12 weeks, second doses were pooled. Findings and caveats of the study: Nearly half of spike-specific TCRs reportedly target variant regions that are unmutated in the B.1.351 and B.1.1.7 variants. Only 5 or 6 individuals given AZD1222 were seropositive at baseline.

Clones were sequenced by immunoSEQ multiplex PCR, and TCRdb holds only the in-frame ones, with some missing. The repertoire has some 130,000 clones, roughly 85% of them found once; the top ten carry about 1.6%. The V gene's germline CDR1 is GTSNPN and CDR2 SVGIG (reference sequence). The CDR3 is 13 residues long. Trimming cost V 4 bases and J 0 bases, with 10 bases left between them. The chain links TRBV30 to TRBJ2-7; D is ambiguous. The sequence was obtained from an adult in good health. The specimen was peripheral blood, collected on day 0 of AZD1222 vaccination. This CDR3 reads CAWKDRLSYEQYF. In DNA form, the CDR3 reads TGTGCCTGGAAGGATCGACTCTCCTACGAGCAGTACTTC.